These T cell receptor beta chains were read from a single sample in a study of CD8 T cells in ankylosing spondylitis. TCRdb itself ran the 5' RACE reads through MiXCR, one entry per CDR3 protein. The sample holds around 150,000 distinct CDR3 sequences, under 55% seen once. Sequencing was done on a sample of synovial fluid, either unsorted or a sorted T cell fraction (not recorded which). Receptors were obtained from a male donor with ankylosing spondylitis. CDR3s include the opening cysteine and the closing phenylalanine or tryptophan. The D gene is left open where the match is weak. The size of a clone is reported for some rows only, either as once, few or many, or as a class for expanded clones.

j_call v_call d_call clone_size cdr3_nt cdr3_aa
TRBJ2-1 TRBV30 NA NA TGTGCCTGGGGGCAGGGCAATGAGCAGTTCTTC CAWGQGNEQFF
TRBJ1-1 TRBV18 NA NA TGTGCCAGCTCACTATTTAGGGAGGGGAGAGGTAGCACTGAAGCTTTCTTT CASSLFREGRGSTEAFF
TRBJ2-7 TRBV30 TRBD1 NA TGTGCCTGGAGTGATGGACAGGGAAACTACGAGCAGTACTTC CAWSDGQGNYEQYF
TRBJ2-4 TRBV20-1 TRBD2 NA TGCAGTGCTCCAACCCTGGGACTAGCGGACATTCAGTACTTC CSAPTLGLADIQYF
TRBJ1-4 TRBV11-2 NA few TGTGCCAGCAGCTTAGCCAGGTTAGGAGAAAAACTGTTTTTT CASSLARLGEKLFF
TRBJ2-6 TRBV12-3/TRBV12-4 NA NA TGTGCCAGCAGAGGGCCTGGAAGCTCTGGGGCCAACGTCCTGACTTTC CASRGPGSSGANVLTF
TRBJ2-7 TRBV5-1 NA NA TGCGCCAGCAGCCTAAATCCAGGACGCTCCTACGAGCAGTACTTC CASSLNPGRSYEQYF
TRBJ2-7 TRBV10-3 TRBD1 NA TGTGCCATCAGAGTACAGGGGGCCATTAGCGGATCCTACGAGCAGTACTTC CAIRVQGAISGSYEQYF
TRBJ1-4 TRBV12-3/TRBV12-4 TRBD1 NA TGTGCCAGCAGTCTTCGGACAGGGGGAAATGAAAAACTGTTTTTT CASSLRTGGNEKLFF
TRBJ1-1 TRBV7-9 NA NA TGTGCCAGCAGCGACGGCAGGTCCAACACTGAAGCTTTCTTT CASSDGRSNTEAFF
TRBJ1-4 TRBV5-6 NA few TGTGCCAGCAGCTCGGAGGGCAGGGGAGTGGAAAAACTGTTTTTT CASSSEGRGVEKLFF
TRBJ2-1 TRBV3-1 TRBD2 many TGTGCCAGCAGCCAAGAAGGGCTAGCGGGGGGCAAAGAGCAGTTCTTC CASSQEGLAGGKEQFF
TRBJ1-2 TRBV7-9 NA NA TGTGCCAGCGCGCGTCGGGGCGTGCTATTTGGCTACACCTTC CASARRGVLFGYTF
TRBJ2-7 TRBV2 NA many TGTGCCAGCAGTGAGGAGCCAAACCATTACGAGCAGTACTTC CASSEEPNHYEQYF
TRBJ1-2 TRBV29-1 NA NA TGCAGCGTTGGCAAGCTTCCCGAGCCCTATGGCTACACCTTC CSVGKLPEPYGYTF
TRBJ1-1 TRBV5-1 NA few TGCGCCAGCAGCTTGTGGGGACGGAGAAACACTGAAGCTTTCTTT CASSLWGRRNTEAFF
TRBJ1-1 TRBV12-3/TRBV12-4 NA many TGTGCCAGCAGTTTTGATGGGGCAGGGGCTTTCTTT CASSFDGAGAFF
TRBJ2-1 TRBV7-8 NA NA TGTGCCAGCAGCTTAGTCGGGAGTTTGTACAATGAGCAGTTCTTC CASSLVGSLYNEQFF